Each of the 25 T cell receptor beta chains below was sequenced from the same sample in a study of human T cells and chemical hapten exposure. Indicated time point: healthy volunteer bleed at 2 weeks. Total RNA was isolated from whole blood that had not been fractionated. TCRdb itself ran the RACE reads through MiXCR, one entry per CDR3 protein. Here the sample spans under 95,000 distinct CDR3 sequences, approximately 9% being singletons. The sequencing sample was made of whole blood. Receptors originate from a female donor in good health. Some clones in this sample may be carry-over from other donors' samples.

At least ten counts were recorded for this clonotype. The V and J genes are TRBV11-2 and TRBJ2-3, with D possibly matching TRBD1 (5 bases). The CDR3 covers 16 residues. Trimming stripped 1 base from V and 5 bases from J, with 16 bases between. The germline V gene encodes CDR1 SGHAT and CDR2 FQNNGV. The CDR3 region has the DNA TGTGCCAGCAGCTTAGTGTACGGCAGGGTGAAAGATACGCAGTATTTT. Translated: CASSLVYGRVKDTQYF.

The chain employs TRBV3-1 and TRBJ1-2; D may be TRBD1 (5 bases). This CDR3 comprises 17 residues. V lost 2 bases, J lost 4 bases, and 20 bases lay in between. Per germline, CDR1 LGHDT and CDR2 YNNKEL (reference sequence). CDR3 nucleotides: TGTGCCAGCAGCCAATCGATCGGTCAGGGATATGTCTATGGCTACACCTTC. Amino acid sequence: CASSQSIGQGYVYGYTF.

The sample holds many counts of this clonotype. The CDR3 region has the DNA TGTGCCAGTAGTACCGCGGGAGTTTCAGATACGCAGTATTTT. It translates to CASSTAGVSDTQYF. The V call is TRBV19, the J call TRBJ2-3, with TRBD2 identical over 7 bases. This CDR3 has 14 residues. With 4 bases clipped from V and 4 bases from J, the junction kept 5 bases outside the gene matches. Germline V lookup: CDR1 LNHDA, CDR2 SQIVND (reference sequence).

Many counts were recorded for this clonotype. The chain couples TRBV4-1 to TRBJ2-4; D is perhaps TRBD1 or TRBD2 (5 bases each). The CDR3 runs 18 residues. V was cut by 0 bases and J by 3 bases, with 18 bases left in between. Looked up from germline, CDR1 is MGHRA and CDR2 is YSYEKL. The CDR3 spells CASSQDRLGDGGKNIQYF. The CDR3, as DNA: TGCGCCAGCAGCCAAGACCGCTTGGGGGATGGTGGCAAAAACATTCAGTACTTC.

V usage is TRBV28 and J usage is TRBJ1-6, with 7 bases that match TRBD1. Germline V gene lookup returns CDR1 MDHEN and CDR2 SYDVKM. The CDR3 spans 16 residues. V trimming: 6 bases; J trimming: 8 bases; junction bases outside the gene matches: 13. As DNA, the CDR3 is TGTGCCAGCAGGACCCCAGGGGGGGGGGCAGATTCACCCCTCCACTTT. Translated, it gives CASRTPGGGADSPLHF.

This clonotype was found a few times. CDR3 sequence: CASSYSPGGGNKNIQYF. In nucleotides, the CDR3 is TGTGCCAGCAGTTACTCTCCGGGGGGCGGCAACAAAAACATTCAGTACTTC. The chain recombines TRBV6-6 with TRBJ2-4, with D possibly being TRBD2 (7 bases). CDR3 size: 17 residues. V was trimmed by 0 bases and J by 3 bases, leaving 15 bases between them. Germline CDR1 and CDR2: MNHNY and SVGAGI (reference sequence).

This clonotype was observed a few times. The chain couples TRBV19 to TRBJ2-4; D not resolved. CDR1 is LNHDA and CDR2 is SQIVND in the germline V gene (reference sequence). This CDR3 region has 12 residues. The ends were cut back, 6 bases at V and 10 bases at J, with 13 bases in the middle. The DNA for the CDR3 is TGTGCCAGTAGCCGGGCAGCGAGAATTCAGTACTTC. It is translated as CASSRAARIQYF.

The chain joins TRBV11-2 to TRBJ2-7; 9 nucleotides match TRBD1. The CDR3 has 14 amino acids. Germline lookup yields CDR1 SGHAT and CDR2 FQNNGV. V dropped 2 bases and J dropped 5; count of bases not matched to a gene: 4. The CDR3 here is CASSLRQGVDEQYF. The CDR3 nucleotides are TGTGCCAGCAGCTTAAGACAGGGGGTCGACGAGCAGTACTTC.

DNA for the CDR3: TGTGCCAGCAGTTTGGGGACGGGGGAGCAGTACTTC. Protein: CASSLGTGEQYF. The chain employs TRBV28 and TRBJ2-7; D tentatively reads TRBD1 or TRBD2 (5 bases each). Germline CDR1 MDHEN, CDR2 SYDVKM. CDR3 size: 12 residues. V lost 3 bases and J lost 7, with 10 bases in between.

The chain uses TRBV7-2 and TRBJ2-3, with a possible D match to TRBD2 (5 bases). The CDR3 runs 15 residues. Per the germline V gene, CDR1 is SGHTA and CDR2 is FQGNSA. The V end was cut by 3 bases, the J end by 4 bases, with 14 bases between. CDR3 nucleotides: TGTGCCAGCAGCTTTACACTAGTTAATGCAGATACGCAGTATTTT. Residues: CASSFTLVNADTQYF.

This clonotype was observed a handful of times. This sequence joins TRBV28 and TRBJ2-5, with 8 bases that match TRBD2. Germline assignment: CDR1 MDHEN and CDR2 SYDVKM. V lost 3 bases, J lost 7 bases, and 10 bases stayed unmatched. The CDR3 is 15 amino acids. The DNA of the CDR3 is TGTGCCAGCAGTTTTCCGGACGGGAGGGGAGGGACCCAGTACTTC. It is translated as CASSFPDGRGGTQYF.

This clonotype has a handful of counts. The CDR3 nucleotides read TGCGCCAGCAGCCAAGATGCCCTCCATGACACAGGTTCAGACGAGCAGTACTTC. Protein sequence: CASSQDALHDTGSDEQYF. The chain links TRBV4-1 to TRBJ2-7; D might be TRBD1 (5 bases). The germline V gene has CDR1 MGHRA and CDR2 YSYEKL. Between the trimmed V and J ends, which lost 0 bases and 5 bases, there was a span of 23 bases. The CDR3 is made up of 18 amino acids.

This chain links TRBV29-1 with TRBJ2-3; 12 positions agree with TRBD2. CDR3 length: 14 amino acids. With 6 bases clipped from V and 4 bases from J, the junction kept 5 bases outside the gene matches. Looked up from germline, CDR1 is SQVTM and CDR2 is ANQGSEA. The CDR3 sequence is CSVRTSGTADTQYF. The CDR3 bases are TGCAGCGTACGGACTAGCGGGACCGCAGATACGCAGTATTTT.

This clonotype has more than one count but fewer than ten. This chain links TRBV20-1 with TRBJ2-3, with D possibly TRBD2 on 5 matching bases. V lost 5 bases and J 0 bases, leaving 12 bases between the germline ends. CDR3 length: 14 amino acids. CDR1 is DFQATT and CDR2 is SNEGSKA in the germline V gene (reference sequence). CDR3 sequence reads: CSALFSGSTDTQYF. Here the CDR3 DNA reads TGCAGTGCTCTCTTCAGCGGCAGCACAGATACGCAGTATTTT.

Ten or more counts support this clonotype. DNA of the CDR3: TGCAGTGCTCGCTCCTTACCGGGACAGGGAGGGGTGGGGTATGGCTACACCTTC. It yields the protein CSARSLPGQGGVGYGYTF. The rearrangement links TRBV20-1 to TRBJ1-2; 9 bases agree with TRBD1. The CDR3 consists of 18 residues. The V gene's germline CDR1 is DFQATT and CDR2 SNEGSKA (reference sequence). With V trimmed by 5 bases and J by 5 bases, 21 bases remained unmatched.

The sample holds many counts of this clonotype. The V and J genes are TRBV14 and TRBJ2-3, with D hard to call. CDR1 is SGHDN and CDR2 is FVKESK in the germline V gene. The CDR3 sequence is 14 residues long. V gave up 0 bases and J gave up 2 bases, with 6 bases separating them. The CDR3, as DNA: TGTGCCAGCAGCCAAGATGCAAACACAGATACGCAGTATTTT. Protein sequence: CASSQDANTDTQYF.

This clonotype occurred many times. The rearrangement links TRBV4-2 to TRBJ1-6; D is undetermined. V lost 0 bases, J lost 5 bases, and 11 bases lay in between. The CDR3 has 16 residues. The V gene's germline CDR1 is LGHNA and CDR2 YNFKEQ. The CDR3 nucleotides read TGTGCCAGCAGCCAAGAACTGCGACAAGATAATTCACCCCTCCACTTT. Amino acid sequence: CASSQELRQDNSPLHF.

This clonotype was detected a few times. This chain connects TRBV6-2 or TRBV6-3 to TRBJ2-1; 9 bases map to TRBD2. CDR3 length equals 15 residues. Germline CDR1 and CDR2: MNHEY and SVGEGT. V shed 6 bases and J 10 bases; nucleotides not matched to a gene: 13. CDR3 sequence (DNA): TGTGCCAGCAGCCTCCACGCGGGAGGGCTTAGGGAGCAGTTCTTC. It encodes CASSLHAGGLREQFF.

The chain joins TRBV28 to TRBJ2-7; 7 bases line up with TRBD2. This CDR3 comprises 14 residues. Germline lookup yields CDR1 MDHEN and CDR2 SYDVKM. The trim removed 6 bases at V and 1 base at J, leaving 6 bases unmatched. The CDR3 is CASSSGVISYEQYF. In DNA, the CDR3 is TGTGCCAGCAGCAGCGGGGTGATATCCTACGAGCAGTACTTC.

This clonotype has at least ten counts. This chain links TRBV29-1 with TRBJ2-1, with D uncertain. Germline V gives CDR1 SQVTM, CDR2 ANQGSEA. The V gene lost 0 bases and the J gene lost 9 bases, with 12 bases spanning the gap. The CDR3 consists of 13 residues. The CDR3 sequence is CSVEELLNGEQFF. The DNA for the CDR3 is TGCAGCGTTGAAGAGTTGCTAAATGGTGAGCAGTTCTTC.

This clonotype was picked up a small number of times. The CDR3 sequence: CATSRDLGMQYF. DNA of the CDR3: TGTGCCACCAGCAGAGATTTGGGGATGCAGTACTTC. The chain uses TRBV15 and TRBJ2-7; no firm D call. The CDR3 covers 12 residues. V shed 0 bases and J shed 9 bases, with 9 bases lying between them. Germline V gene sequence: CDR1 LNHNV, CDR2 YYDKDF (reference sequence).

There are many counts of this clonotype. The rearrangement links TRBV6-6 to TRBJ1-2; D not resolved. V was cut by 8 bases and J by 7 bases, with 17 bases left in between. This CDR3 spans 13 amino acids. CDR1 is MNHNY and CDR2 is SVGAGI in the germline V gene (reference sequence). The CDR3 reads CASAGGVLRGYTF. For the CDR3, the DNA is TGTGCCAGCGCCGGTGGGGTACTGCGTGGCTACACCTTC.

The CDR3 region is CASSQDFGETQYF. DNA for the CDR3: TGTGCCAGCAGCCAAGATTTCGGAGAGACCCAGTACTTC. The V gene is TRBV3-1, the J gene TRBJ2-5, with no clear D. CDR1 is LGHDT, CDR2 YNNKEL, per germline (reference sequence). Trimming took 0 bases from V and 4 from J, leaving 6 bases between them. The CDR3 consists of 13 residues.

The chain carries TRBV30 and TRBJ2-3; D is tentatively TRBD1 or TRBD2 (5 bases each). This CDR3 is 14 amino acids long. The germline CDR1 and CDR2 sequences are GTSNPN and SVGIG (reference sequence). The V end lost 5 bases, the J end lost 1 base, and 13 bases lay between the germline ends. CDR3 coding DNA: TGTGCCTGGGGGGACGGCTATGGCACAGATACGCAGTATTTT. It specifies CAWGDGYGTDTQYF.

A few counts support this clonotype. V usage is TRBV25-1 and J usage is TRBJ1-4, with D tentatively TRBD1 (5 bases). The CDR3 is made up of 14 amino acids. Germline CDR1 and CDR2: MGHDK and SYGVNS. Trimming left V 4 bases short and J 8 bases short, with 14 bases between. The CDR3 DNA reads TGTGCCAGCAGTGTGGGGGGAAATCGCGAAAAACTGTTTTTT. Residues: CASSVGGNREKLFF.